The clone carrying this TCR beta chain was found once. Its antigen is unknown. The CDR3 has 15 amino acids. Germline V gene sequence: CDR1 LGHNA, CDR2 YSLEER. V was cut by 1 base and J by 4 bases, with 14 bases left in between. PCR was performed using 60 Vbeta and 13 Jbeta primers. Produced via immunoSEQ multiplex PCR; TCRdb's table is partial and in-frame only. This table holds about 150,000 clones, roughly 82% found once. This specimen comes from a study of cytomegalovirus exposure and HLA in healthy donors. Points from the study as a whole: A later analysis found common viral pathogens apparently linked to several of the most significant clusters. According to the study, roughly 160 TCR beta chains were cytomegalovirus-associated. Earlier results showed most TCR beta V segments being productive about 87% or about 30% of the time.

The receptor's source is a woman aged 50 to 65 in good health and CMV-seropositive. The rearrangement uses TRBV4-3 and TRBJ2-7, with D possibly being TRBD1 (6 bases). Sequenced: PBMCs. CDR3 residues: CASSQGGTGYYEQYF. CDR3 nucleotides: TGCGCCAGCAGCCAAGGTGGCACAGGGTATTACGAGCAGTACTTC.